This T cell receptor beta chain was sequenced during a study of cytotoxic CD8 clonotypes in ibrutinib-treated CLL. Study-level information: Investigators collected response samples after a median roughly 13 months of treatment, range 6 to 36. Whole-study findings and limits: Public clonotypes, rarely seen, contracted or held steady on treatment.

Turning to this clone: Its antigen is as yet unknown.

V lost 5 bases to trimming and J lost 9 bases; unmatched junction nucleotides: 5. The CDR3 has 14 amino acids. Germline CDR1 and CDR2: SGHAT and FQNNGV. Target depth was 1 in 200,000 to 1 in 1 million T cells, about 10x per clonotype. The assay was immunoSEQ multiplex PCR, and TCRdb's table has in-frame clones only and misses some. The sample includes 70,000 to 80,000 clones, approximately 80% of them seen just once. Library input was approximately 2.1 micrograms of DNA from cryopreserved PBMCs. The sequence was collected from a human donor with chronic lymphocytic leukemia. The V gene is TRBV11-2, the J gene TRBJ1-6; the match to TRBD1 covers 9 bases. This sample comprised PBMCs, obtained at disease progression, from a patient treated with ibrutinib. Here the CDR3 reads CASSIDRGVSPLHF. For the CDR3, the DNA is TGTGCCAGCAGCATTGACAGGGGGGTTTCACCCCTCCACTTT.